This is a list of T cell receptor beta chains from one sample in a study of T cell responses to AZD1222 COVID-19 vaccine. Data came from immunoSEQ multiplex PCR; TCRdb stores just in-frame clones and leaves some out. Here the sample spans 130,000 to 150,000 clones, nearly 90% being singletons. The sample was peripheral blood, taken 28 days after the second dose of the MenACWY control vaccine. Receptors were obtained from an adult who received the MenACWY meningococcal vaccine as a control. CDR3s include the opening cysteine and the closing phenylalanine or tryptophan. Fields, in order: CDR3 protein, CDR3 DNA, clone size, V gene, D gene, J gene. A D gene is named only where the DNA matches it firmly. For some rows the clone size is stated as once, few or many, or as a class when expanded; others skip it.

CDR3 protein: CASSLAAGTFYEQYF
CDR3 DNA: TGTGCCAGCAGCTTAGCAGCAGGTACCTTCTACGAGCAGTACTTC
clone size: -
V gene: TRBV11-2
D gene: -
J gene: TRBJ2-7

CDR3 protein: CASSSPGLGNYEQYF
CDR3 DNA: TGTGCCAGCAGTTCACCGGGACTCGGGAACTACGAGCAGTACTTC
clone size: few
V gene: TRBV27
D gene: -
J gene: TRBJ2-7

CDR3 protein: CASKREQPQHF
CDR3 DNA: TGTGCCAGCAAACGTGAGCAGCCCCAGCATTTT
clone size: -
V gene: TRBV28
D gene: -
J gene: TRBJ1-5

CDR3 protein: CAISVTGATYEQYF
CDR3 DNA: TGTGCCATCAGCGTAACAGGGGCCACCTACGAGCAGTACTTC
clone size: -
V gene: TRBV10-3
D gene: TRBD1
J gene: TRBJ2-7

CDR3 protein: CASSSRVRGYTF
CDR3 DNA: TGTGCCAGCAGTTCCAGGGTACGGGGCTACACCTTC
clone size: -
V gene: TRBV28
D gene: -
J gene: TRBJ1-2

CDR3 protein: CASSQGGRLYSPLHF
CDR3 DNA: TGTGCCAGCAGCCAAGGTGGCAGACTCTACTCACCCCTCCACTTT
clone size: once
V gene: TRBV3-1/TRBV3-2
D gene: -
J gene: TRBJ1-6

CDR3 protein: CASSLGDFSTYEQYF
CDR3 DNA: TGCGCCAGCAGCTTGGGGGATTTTTCTACCTACGAGCAGTACTTC
clone size: -
V gene: TRBV5-1
D gene: -
J gene: TRBJ2-7

CDR3 protein: CASGKDRVHSPLHF
CDR3 DNA: TGTGCCAGCGGTAAGGACAGGGTGCATTCACCCCTCCACTTT
clone size: once
V gene: TRBV11-3
D gene: TRBD1
J gene: TRBJ1-6

CDR3 protein: CSVEGLAKNIQYF
CDR3 DNA: TGCAGCGTTGAGGGGCTAGCCAAAAACATTCAGTACTTC
clone size: -
V gene: TRBV29-1
D gene: -
J gene: TRBJ2-4

CDR3 protein: CASSLGQGDYYGYTF
CDR3 DNA: TGTGCCAGCAGCCTAGGACAGGGTGATTACTATGGCTACACCTTC
clone size: -
V gene: TRBV3-1/TRBV3-2
D gene: TRBD1
J gene: TRBJ1-2

CDR3 protein: CASSSQPATNEKLFF
CDR3 DNA: TGTGCCAGCAGCTCCCAGCCAGCAACTAATGAAAAACTGTTTTTT
clone size: -
V gene: TRBV9
D gene: -
J gene: TRBJ1-4

CDR3 protein: CASSLESGGTEAFF
CDR3 DNA: TGCGCCAGCAGCTTGGAATCGGGCGGGACTGAAGCTTTCTTT
clone size: -
V gene: TRBV5-1
D gene: -
J gene: TRBJ1-1

CDR3 protein: CASSLGSTGMGNTIYF
CDR3 DNA: TGCGCCAGCAGCTTGGGCTCGACAGGGATGGGAAACACCATATATTTT
clone size: -
V gene: TRBV5-1
D gene: TRBD1
J gene: TRBJ1-3

CDR3 protein: CSVGMGDEQYF
CDR3 DNA: TGCAGCGTGGGGATGGGGGACGAGCAGTACTTC
clone size: -
V gene: TRBV29-1
D gene: -
J gene: TRBJ2-7

CDR3 protein: CASSKARGTNTEAFF
CDR3 DNA: TGTGCCAGCAGCAAAGCGCGGGGGACGAACACTGAAGCTTTCTTT
clone size: -
V gene: TRBV5-6
D gene: -
J gene: TRBJ1-1

CDR3 protein: CSVESRADTQYF
CDR3 DNA: TGCAGCGTTGAAAGCAGGGCAGATACGCAGTATTTT
clone size: -
V gene: TRBV29-1
D gene: -
J gene: TRBJ2-3

CDR3 protein: CASSQGGTGNTEAFF
CDR3 DNA: TGTGCCAGCAGCCAAGGAGGGACAGGGAACACTGAAGCTTTCTTT
clone size: -
V gene: TRBV4-2
D gene: TRBD1
J gene: TRBJ1-1

CDR3 protein: CAGQQGGNTIYF
CDR3 DNA: TGTGCCGGACAACAGGGAGGAAACACCATATATTTT
clone size: -
V gene: TRBV2
D gene: -
J gene: TRBJ1-3

CDR3 protein: CASSRAEETQYF
CDR3 DNA: TGTGCCAGCTCTCGGGCAGAAGAGACCCAGTACTTC
clone size: -
V gene: TRBV18
D gene: -
J gene: TRBJ2-5

CDR3 protein: CASKRRQGREKLFF
CDR3 DNA: TGTGCCAGTAAAAGAAGGCAGGGTCGGGAAAAACTGTTTTTT
clone size: -
V gene: TRBV6-5
D gene: -
J gene: TRBJ1-4

CDR3 protein: CASGLGHTDTQYF
CDR3 DNA: TGTGCTAGTGGTTTGGGCCACACAGATACGCAGTATTTT
clone size: once
V gene: TRBV12-5
D gene: -
J gene: TRBJ2-3

CDR3 protein: CASSEEGYEQYF
CDR3 DNA: TGTGCCAGCAGTGAAGAGGGGTACGAGCAGTACTTC
clone size: -
V gene: TRBV25-1
D gene: -
J gene: TRBJ2-7

CDR3 protein: CASSFLPQGLDQPQHF
CDR3 DNA: TGCGCCAGCAGCTTCCTCCCACAGGGGTTGGATCAGCCCCAGCATTTT
clone size: few
V gene: TRBV5-1
D gene: TRBD1
J gene: TRBJ1-5

CDR3 protein: CASAREGTSSYNEQFF
CDR3 DNA: TGCGCCAGCGCTCGGGAGGGAACGAGCTCCTACAATGAGCAGTTCTTC
clone size: -
V gene: TRBV5-1
D gene: TRBD2
J gene: TRBJ2-1

CDR3 protein: CASSVVAGRGTEAFF
CDR3 DNA: TGTGCCAGCAGCGTAGTGGCAGGGAGGGGAACTGAAGCTTTCTTT
clone size: -
V gene: TRBV9
D gene: -
J gene: TRBJ1-1

CDR3 protein: CASSLDTYGYTF
CDR3 DNA: TGTGCCAGCAGCTTGGACACATATGGCTACACCTTC
clone size: many
V gene: TRBV5-4
D gene: -
J gene: TRBJ1-2

CDR3 protein: CASSLGLSMNTEAFF
CDR3 DNA: TGCGCCAGCAGCTTGGGGCTGTCGATGAACACTGAAGCTTTCTTT
clone size: -
V gene: TRBV5-1
D gene: -
J gene: TRBJ1-1

CDR3 protein: CASSQDRQGAPYNEQFF
CDR3 DNA: TGCGCCAGCAGCCAAGATCGCCAGGGTGCACCCTACAATGAGCAGTTCTTC
clone size: -
V gene: TRBV4-1
D gene: -
J gene: TRBJ2-1

CDR3 protein: CASSQGATAEAFF
CDR3 DNA: TGCGCCAGCAGCCAAGGGGCGACAGCGGAAGCTTTCTTT
clone size: -
V gene: TRBV4-3
D gene: -
J gene: TRBJ1-1

CDR3 protein: CASSPPNWETQYF
CDR3 DNA: TGTGCCAGCTCACCCCCTAACTGGGAGACCCAGTACTTC
clone size: -
V gene: TRBV18
D gene: -
J gene: TRBJ2-5

CDR3 protein: CASSFGSVYNQPQHF
CDR3 DNA: TGTGCCAGCAGTTTCGGCAGTGTTTATAATCAGCCCCAGCATTTT
clone size: -
V gene: TRBV28
D gene: -
J gene: TRBJ1-5

CDR3 protein: CATSGGYEQYF
CDR3 DNA: TGTGCCACCAGTGGCGGCTACGAGCAGTACTTC
clone size: -
V gene: TRBV24-1
D gene: -
J gene: TRBJ2-7

CDR3 protein: CASSSRDRVSDGYTF
CDR3 DNA: TGTGCCAGCAGTTCGAGGGACAGGGTTTCCGATGGCTACACCTTC
clone size: -
V gene: TRBV27
D gene: TRBD1
J gene: TRBJ1-2

CDR3 protein: CASSREVETQYF
CDR3 DNA: TGTGCCAGCTCACGGGAGGTGGAGACCCAGTACTTC
clone size: -
V gene: TRBV18
D gene: -
J gene: TRBJ2-5

CDR3 protein: CASSTGTGNEQFF
CDR3 DNA: TGTGCCAGCAGTACCGGGACAGGGAATGAGCAGTTCTTC
clone size: -
V gene: TRBV12-3/TRBV12-4
D gene: TRBD1
J gene: TRBJ2-1

CDR3 protein: CASTRRTGGEQYF
CDR3 DNA: TGTGCCAGCACCCGCCGGACAGGGGGCGAGCAGTACTTC
clone size: -
V gene: TRBV5-6
D gene: TRBD1
J gene: TRBJ2-7

CDR3 protein: CASGAGTGTNNEQFF
CDR3 DNA: TGTGCTAGTGGCGCCGGGACAGGGACGAACAATGAGCAGTTCTTC
clone size: -
V gene: TRBV12-5
D gene: TRBD1
J gene: TRBJ2-1

CDR3 protein: CASSLTGGVTEAFF
CDR3 DNA: TGTGCCAGCAGCTTGACAGGGGGCGTCACTGAAGCTTTCTTT
clone size: -
V gene: TRBV5-5
D gene: TRBD1
J gene: TRBJ1-1

CDR3 protein: CASSVAATNEKLFF
CDR3 DNA: TGTGCCAGCAGCGTAGCTGCAACTAATGAAAAACTGTTTTTT
clone size: -
V gene: TRBV9
D gene: -
J gene: TRBJ1-4

CDR3 protein: CASSLRQVSYEQYF
CDR3 DNA: TGTGCCAGCAGCTTAAGACAGGTTTCCTACGAGCAGTACTTC
clone size: once
V gene: TRBV7-8
D gene: -
J gene: TRBJ2-7

CDR3 protein: CASSLLGREITHEQYF
CDR3 DNA: TGTGCCAGCAGTTTATTAGGGCGGGAGATCACCCACGAGCAGTACTTC
clone size: -
V gene: TRBV28
D gene: TRBD2
J gene: TRBJ2-7

CDR3 protein: CASSSPGLAGGGKQYF
CDR3 DNA: TGTGCCAGCAGCTCTCCGGGACTAGCGGGGGGAGGCAAGCAGTACTTC
clone size: -
V gene: TRBV7-9
D gene: TRBD2
J gene: TRBJ2-7

CDR3 protein: CASSPNRETQYF
CDR3 DNA: TGTGCCAGCTCACCCAATCGGGAGACCCAGTACTTC
clone size: -
V gene: TRBV18
D gene: -
J gene: TRBJ2-5

CDR3 protein: CASSDENTEAFF
CDR3 DNA: TGTGCCAGCAGCGACGAGAACACTGAAGCTTTCTTT
clone size: -
V gene: TRBV7-6
D gene: -
J gene: TRBJ1-1

CDR3 protein: CASSPQSQGTAGEQFF
CDR3 DNA: TGTGCCAGCTCACCACAATCACAGGGGACAGCTGGTGAGCAGTTCTTC
clone size: -
V gene: TRBV18
D gene: TRBD1
J gene: TRBJ2-1

CDR3 protein: CASSFQAETYGYTF
CDR3 DNA: TGTGCCAGCAGCTTCCAGGCGGAGACCTATGGCTACACCTTC
clone size: -
V gene: TRBV11-2
D gene: -
J gene: TRBJ1-2

CDR3 protein: CASRDIMNTEAFF
CDR3 DNA: TGTGCCAGCAGGGACATTATGAACACTGAAGCTTTCTTT
clone size: once
V gene: TRBV6-5
D gene: -
J gene: TRBJ1-1

CDR3 protein: CSVRTGVPDTQYF
CDR3 DNA: TGCAGCGTTCGGACAGGGGTCCCAGATACGCAGTATTTT
clone size: -
V gene: TRBV29-1
D gene: TRBD1
J gene: TRBJ2-3

CDR3 protein: CASSDGSAKNIQYF
CDR3 DNA: TGTGCCAGTAGCGACGGGTCAGCCAAAAACATTCAGTACTTC
clone size: -
V gene: TRBV19
D gene: -
J gene: TRBJ2-4

CDR3 protein: CSASSGDTQYF
CDR3 DNA: TGCAGTGCTAGCTCTGGAGATACGCAGTATTTT
clone size: -
V gene: TRBV20-1
D gene: -
J gene: TRBJ2-3

CDR3 protein: CASSPTGSPYEQYF
CDR3 DNA: TGTGCCAGCTCACCCACAGGGTCCCCCTACGAGCAGTACTTC
clone size: -
V gene: TRBV18
D gene: -
J gene: TRBJ2-7

CDR3 protein: CASSTSRTGGWTGELFF
CDR3 DNA: TGTGCCAGTAGTACCAGCCGGACAGGGGGATGGACCGGGGAGCTGTTTTTT
clone size: -
V gene: TRBV19
D gene: TRBD1
J gene: TRBJ2-2

CDR3 protein: CASSKGLRESTGELFF
CDR3 DNA: TGTGCCAGCAGCAAAGGGCTCAGGGAATCCACCGGGGAGCTGTTTTTT
clone size: -
V gene: TRBV21-1
D gene: -
J gene: TRBJ2-2

CDR3 protein: CASSYGPLSSYEQYF
CDR3 DNA: TGTGCCAGCAGCTACGGGCCCCTGAGCTCCTACGAGCAGTACTTC
clone size: -
V gene: TRBV3-1/TRBV3-2
D gene: -
J gene: TRBJ2-7

CDR3 protein: CASSDLEEEVTGELFF
CDR3 DNA: TGTGCCAGCAGTGATCTAGAGGAAGAGGTCACCGGGGAGCTGTTTTTT
clone size: few
V gene: TRBV25-1
D gene: -
J gene: TRBJ2-2